This T cell receptor (beta chain) appears in the sequencing data of a study of OX40 agonist ivuxolimab in advanced cancers. The CDR3 sequence is 17 residues long. Germline assignment: CDR1 SEHNR and CDR2 FQNEAQ (reference sequence). V shed 5 bases and J 6 bases; nucleotides not matched to a gene: 14. This table comes from immunoSEQ multiplex PCR, and its TCRdb copy is limited to in-frame clones, with some not included. The table includes roughly 17,000 clones, around 80% detected once. The chain employs TRBV7-9 and TRBJ2-5, with 11 positions matching TRBD2. This TCR was sampled from an adult with an advanced solid tumor such as melanoma, head and neck, liver or kidney cancer. The sample was CD4+ or CD8+ T cells sorted from blood, taken in a trial of the OX40 agonist ivuxolimab. The CDR3 DNA reads TGTGCCAGCAGCGCCAGGGCGATAGCGGGGGGGAAAAAGACCCAGTACTTC. As protein: CASSARAIAGGKKTQYF.